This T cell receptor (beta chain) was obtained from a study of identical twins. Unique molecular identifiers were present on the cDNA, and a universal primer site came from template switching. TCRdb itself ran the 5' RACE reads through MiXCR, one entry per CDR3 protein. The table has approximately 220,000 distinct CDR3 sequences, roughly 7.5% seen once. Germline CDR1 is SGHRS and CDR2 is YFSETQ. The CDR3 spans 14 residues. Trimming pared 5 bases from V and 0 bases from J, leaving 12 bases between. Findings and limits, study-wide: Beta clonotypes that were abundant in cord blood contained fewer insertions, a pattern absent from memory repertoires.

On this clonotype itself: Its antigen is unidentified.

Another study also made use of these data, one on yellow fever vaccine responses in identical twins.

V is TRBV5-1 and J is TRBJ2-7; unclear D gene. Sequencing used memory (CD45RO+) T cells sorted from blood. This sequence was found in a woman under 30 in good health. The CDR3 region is CASRLGISSYEQYF. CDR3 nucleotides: TGCGCCAGCAGGCTAGGTATTTCCTCCTACGAGCAGTACTTC.